A selection of T cell receptor beta chains follows, all from one sample in a study of blood T cell repertoires in COVID-19. Generated by immunoSEQ multiplex PCR, the TCRdb table keeps only in-frame clones and is missing some. The sample shows roughly 380,000 clones, roughly 90% of them seen only once. Sequenced sample: PBMCs or T cells enriched from blood (not recorded which). Every receptor here comes from a woman between 25 and 40 years old who had been exposed to COVID-19. CDR3s include the opening cysteine and the closing phenylalanine or tryptophan. D genes are given only for firm matches. Size values are once, few and many counts, or a class for expanded clones, and some rows have none.

TRBV7-8	TRBJ2-7	-	TRBD2	TGTGCCAGCATCTCCGGGCCCAAGCGGGAGGGCCGGAACGAGCAGTACTTC	CASISGPKREGRNEQYF
TRBV10-1	TRBJ2-3	-	-	TGCGCCAGTTCCACCAGTGGGGGACATCCGGCAGATACGCAGTATTTT	CASSTSGGHPADTQYF
TRBV27	TRBJ1-5	-	-	TGTGCCAGCAGTCAGACAGGCGAACAGCCCCAGCATTTT	CASSQTGEQPQHF
TRBV5-8	TRBJ1-1	-	-	TGTGCCAGCAGCCCTGGGTTCAGGCAGAACACTGAAGCTTTCTTT	CASSPGFRQNTEAFF
TRBV19	TRBJ2-1	-	-	TGTGCCAGTAGTATAGAGGGGGCATTTCCCAATGAGCAGTTCTTC	CASSIEGAFPNEQFF
TRBV19	TRBJ1-4	-	-	TGTGCCAGTAGTATCGGCGGGGGATATGAAAAACTGTTTTTT	CASSIGGGYEKLFF
TRBV13	TRBJ2-7	few	TRBD2	TGTGCCAGCAGCTTAGGATGGAGCGGGACTAACTACGAGCAGTACTTC	CASSLGWSGTNYEQYF
TRBV27	TRBJ1-5	-	-	TGTGCCAGCAGTTTCGGCAGGGGCAATCAGCCCCAGCATTTT	CASSFGRGNQPQHF
TRBV12-3/TRBV12-4	TRBJ2-1	-	-	TGTGCCAGCAGTTCCTCAGGGTCCAGGGTGCAGTTCTTC	CASSSSGSRVQFF
TRBV29-1	TRBJ2-5	-	-	TGCAGCGTTGGACTCCTACAAGAGACCCAGTACTTC	CSVGLLQETQYF
TRBV18	TRBJ2-1	-	-	TGTGCCAGCTCACCAGAAACAGGGAATTACAATGAGCAGTTCTTC	CASSPETGNYNEQFF
TRBV7-7	TRBJ2-2	-	TRBD2	TGTGCTAGCAGCCCCCGGAATAGCGGGAGTAAGGACACCGGGGAGCTGTTTTTT	CASSPRNSGSKDTGELFF
TRBV10-1	TRBJ2-3	-	TRBD2	TGCGCCAGCAGTGAGGGATCCCTAGCGGGAGTAGCAGATACGCAGTATTTT	CASSEGSLAGVADTQYF
TRBV2	TRBJ1-1	few	TRBD1	TGTGCCAGCAGTGAAAGGGGGCTCATGAACACTGAAGCTTTCTTT	CASSERGLMNTEAFF
TRBV29-1	TRBJ1-1	-	TRBD1	TGCAGCGTTGCCAGGGGGCCCTCGAACACTGAAGCTTTCTTT	CSVARGPSNTEAFF
TRBV27	TRBJ1-2	-	-	TGTGCCAGCAGACGCCCGACGGGAGGCTACACCTTC	CASRRPTGGYTF
TRBV28	TRBJ1-1	once	TRBD1	TGTGCCAGCAGTCCAAACAGGGGGGGCACTGAAGCTTTCTTT	CASSPNRGGTEAFF
TRBV14	TRBJ1-3	once	-	TGTGCCAGCAGCCAAGTCCGTTTATCCTCTGGAAACACCATATATTTT	CASSQVRLSSGNTIYF
TRBV13	TRBJ2-2	-	-	TGTGCCAGCTCTCTGTTGTGGAACACCGGGGAGCTGTTTTTT	CASSLLWNTGELFF
TRBV7-2	TRBJ2-7	once	-	TGTGCCAGCAGCTTAGGGGGGGTCCGCGAGCAGTACTTC	CASSLGGVREQYF
TRBV28	TRBJ2-7	-	TRBD2	TGTGCCACCAGAGCGGGAGGGGGGGCCCCGGGCTTTTACGAGCAGTACTTC	CATRAGGGAPGFYEQYF
TRBV11-2	TRBJ1-1	-	-	TGTGCCAGCAGCCCCGAATGGTTTCCAGGGAACACTGAAGCTTTCTTT	CASSPEWFPGNTEAFF
TRBV5-5	TRBJ1-4	-	TRBD1	TGTGCCAGCAGCTACCCGGGACAGGGGGCTGATGAAAAACTGTTTTTT	CASSYPGQGADEKLFF
TRBV27	TRBJ2-7	-	TRBD2	TGTGCCAGCAGTCCTCCGACTAGCGGGAGCCACGAGCAGTACTTC	CASSPPTSGSHEQYF
TRBV11-2	TRBJ2-1	once	TRBD2	TGTGCCAGCAGCTTCCCATGGCTAGCGGGAGGGCCCTCGTTCAATGAGCAGTTCTTC	CASSFPWLAGGPSFNEQFF
TRBV2	TRBJ2-5	-	-	TGTGCCAGCAGTGAGAACAGGCAAGAGACCCAGTACTTC	CASSENRQETQYF